The 3 T cell receptor beta chains listed next were all sequenced from one sample in a study of molecular identifiers for immune sequencing clone quantification. TCRdb reprocessed the PCR reads with MiXCR, giving one entry per CDR3 protein. The data contain more than 35,000 distinct CDR3 sequences, about a fifth of them singletons. Sequencing input: naive CD8+ T cells from blood, with Jurkat cell RNA spiked in. The subset was: FACS-sorted CD8+CD4-CCR7+CD45RA+ naive T cells. The receptor set was obtained from a human donor in good health. Some libraries in this study had Jurkat cell RNA spiked in.

This clonotype was counted only a few times. This rearrangement joins TRBV4-3 to TRBJ2-5; 9 bases agree with TRBD2. Germline values: CDR1 LGHNA, CDR2 YSLEER. The CDR3 runs 16 residues. V shed 0 bases, J shed 5 bases, and the junction held 7 bases outside the gene matches. The CDR3 here is CASSQEAAGGLETQYF. The CDR3 bases are TGCGCCAGCAGCCAAGAAGCAGCGGGGGGCCTGGAGACCCAGTACTTC.

This clonotype was recorded at least ten times. CDR3 protein: CASSLSRQGRGTDTQYF. CDR3 nucleotides: TGTGCCAGCAGTTTATCGAGACAGGGTAGAGGCACAGATACGCAGTATTTT. The chain links TRBV27 to TRBJ2-3; 7 bases agree with TRBD1. With V trimmed by 0 bases and J by 1 base, 7 bases remained unmatched. This CDR3 has 17 amino acids. Per the germline V gene, CDR1 is MNHEY and CDR2 is SMNVEV (reference sequence).

On this clonotype itself: A much larger clone lies one base from this, so it may be a read error. The chain carries TRBV27 and TRBJ2-3, with 9 nucleotides matching TRBD2. Germline CDR1 and CDR2: MNHEY and SMNVEV (reference sequence). The CDR3 extends over 13 amino acids. The CDR3 region is CAGSSGLASTQYF. In nucleotides, the CDR3 is TGTGCCGGCAGTTCTGGACTAGCGAGTACGCAGTATTTT.